This T cell receptor (beta chain) was captured in a study of blood T cell repertoires in COVID-19. Study-wide background: Sources were T cells, B-cell-depleted T cells, or PBMCs; the material itself was cDNA or gDNA.

Original analysis: Cell counts per sample came from amplifying reference gene primers. Sequencing was performed with immunoSEQ multiplex PCR; in TCRdb, only in-frame clones are kept and a portion is missing. The DNA was the basis for D and trimming; V, J and clone size are from that table. Of about 170,000 clones in the sample, around four fifths are singletons; the top ten hold about 3.5%. Germline CDR1 is MNHEY and CDR2 is SMNVEV (reference sequence). V lost 7 bases and J 4 bases, leaving 16 bases between the germline ends. CDR3 length equals 15 residues. Participants were aged 18 to 89 years from around 24 US areas.

The sequence was obtained from a woman aged 45 to 65 in a cohort exposed to, infected with or recovered from COVID-19 (not recorded which). The J gene is TRBJ2-2, the V gene TRBV27; perhaps TRBD1 as D (6 bases). Sequencing was done on a sample of PBMCs or T cells enriched from blood (not recorded which). DNA of the CDR3: TGTGCCAGCACCAGTCTCCCAGGGGTCACCGGGGAGCTGTTTTTT. This gives the protein CASTSLPGVTGELFF.